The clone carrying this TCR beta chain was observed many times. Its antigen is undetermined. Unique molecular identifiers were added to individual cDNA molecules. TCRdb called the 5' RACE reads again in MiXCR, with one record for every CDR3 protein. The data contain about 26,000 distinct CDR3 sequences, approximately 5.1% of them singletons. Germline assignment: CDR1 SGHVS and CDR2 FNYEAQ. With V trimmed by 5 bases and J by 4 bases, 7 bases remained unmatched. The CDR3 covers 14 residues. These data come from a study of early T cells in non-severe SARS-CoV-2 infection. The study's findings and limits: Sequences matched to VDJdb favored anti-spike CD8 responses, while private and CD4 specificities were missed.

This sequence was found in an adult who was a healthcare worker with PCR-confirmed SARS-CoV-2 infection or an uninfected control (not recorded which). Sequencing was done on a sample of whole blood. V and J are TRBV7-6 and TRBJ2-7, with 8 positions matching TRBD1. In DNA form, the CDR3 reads TGTGCCAGCAGCCCTTGGGACAGGCAGTACGAGCAGTACTTC. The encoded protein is CASSPWDRQYEQYF.